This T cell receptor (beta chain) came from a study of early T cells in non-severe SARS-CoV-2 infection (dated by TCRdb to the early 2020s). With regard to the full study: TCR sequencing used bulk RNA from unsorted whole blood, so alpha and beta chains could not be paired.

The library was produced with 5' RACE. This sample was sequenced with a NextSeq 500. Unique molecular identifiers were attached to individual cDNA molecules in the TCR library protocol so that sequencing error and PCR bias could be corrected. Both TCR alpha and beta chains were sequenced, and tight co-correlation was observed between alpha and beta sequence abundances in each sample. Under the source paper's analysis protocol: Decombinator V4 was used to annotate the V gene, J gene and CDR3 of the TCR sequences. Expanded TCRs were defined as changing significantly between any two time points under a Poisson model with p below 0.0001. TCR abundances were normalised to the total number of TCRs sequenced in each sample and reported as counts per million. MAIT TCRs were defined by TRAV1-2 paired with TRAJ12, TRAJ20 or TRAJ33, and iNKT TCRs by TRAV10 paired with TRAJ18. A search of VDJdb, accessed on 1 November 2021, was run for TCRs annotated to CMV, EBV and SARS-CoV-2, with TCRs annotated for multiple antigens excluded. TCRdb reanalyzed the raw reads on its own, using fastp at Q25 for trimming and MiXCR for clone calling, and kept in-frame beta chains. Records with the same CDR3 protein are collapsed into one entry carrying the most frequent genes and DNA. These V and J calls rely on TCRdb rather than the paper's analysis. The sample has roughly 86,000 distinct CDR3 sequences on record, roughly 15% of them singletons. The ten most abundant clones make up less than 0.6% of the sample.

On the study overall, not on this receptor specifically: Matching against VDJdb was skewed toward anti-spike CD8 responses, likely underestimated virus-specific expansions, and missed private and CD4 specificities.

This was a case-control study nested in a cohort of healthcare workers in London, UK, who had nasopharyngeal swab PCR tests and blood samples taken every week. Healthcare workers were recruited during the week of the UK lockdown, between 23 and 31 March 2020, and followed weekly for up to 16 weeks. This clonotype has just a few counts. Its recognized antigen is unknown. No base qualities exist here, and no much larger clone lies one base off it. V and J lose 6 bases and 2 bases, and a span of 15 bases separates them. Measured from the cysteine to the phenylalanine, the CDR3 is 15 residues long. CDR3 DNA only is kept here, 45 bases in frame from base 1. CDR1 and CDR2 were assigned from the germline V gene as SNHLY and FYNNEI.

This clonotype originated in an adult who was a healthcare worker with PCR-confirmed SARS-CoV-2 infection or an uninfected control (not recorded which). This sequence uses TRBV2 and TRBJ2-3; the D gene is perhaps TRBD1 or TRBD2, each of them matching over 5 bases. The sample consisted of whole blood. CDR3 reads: CASRRRDGYTDTQYF. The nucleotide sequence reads TGTGCCAGCAGGCGCCGGGACGGTTACACAGATACGCAGTATTTT.